Presented here are 23 T cell receptor beta chains from one specimen sequenced in a study of blood T cell repertoires in COVID-19. Measured with immunoSEQ multiplex PCR; TCRdb has only the in-frame clones, and not every one. The data show about 220,000 clones, around 81% seen once. The sequenced material came from peripheral blood. These TCRs come from a woman aged 60-75 years with acute or convalescent COVID-19.

The CDR3, as DNA: TGTGCCAGCAGCCCCGGGGGGACGGCCCAAGAGACCCAGTACTTC. Protein sequence: CASSPGGTAQETQYF. The chain uses TRBV3-1 (or the pseudogene TRBV3-2) and TRBJ2-5; 7 bases agree with TRBD2. The CDR3 is 15 residues long. In germline, CDR1 is LGHDT, CDR2 YNNKEL (reference sequence). V lost 4 bases to trimming and J lost 1 base; unmatched junction nucleotides: 6.

This chain connects TRBV19 to TRBJ2-7, with 7 bases matching TRBD1. This CDR3 region has 13 residues. Losses at the gene ends were 5 bases for V and 3 bases for J; bases not matched to a gene: 4. Germline assignment: CDR1 LNHDA and CDR2 SQIVND (reference sequence). CDR3 in amino acids: CASSFYRGYEQYF. The CDR3 nucleotides are TGTGCCAGTAGTTTTTACAGGGGCTACGAGCAGTACTTC.

The CDR3, as DNA: TGTGCCAGCAGCTCGACGGGACAGGAGTACAATGAGCAGTTCTTC. Its protein is CASSSTGQEYNEQFF. The rearrangement uses TRBV7-3 and TRBJ2-1; 8 bases fit TRBD1. The germline gives CDR1 SGHTA, CDR2 FQGTGA. The CDR3 consists of 15 residues. V gave up 4 bases and J gave up 4 bases; unmatched junction bases: 6.

Regarding this clone: A single base is all that separates this from a far larger clone, so a read error is likely. Other DNA sequences in this specimen translate into the identical CDR3. J is TRBJ1-1 and V is TRBV7-2; 8 bases map to TRBD1. Germline-derived CDR1 and CDR2 are SGHTA and FQGNSA. The junction had 0 bases not matched to a gene; V was cut back by 2 bases and J by 4 bases. This CDR3 is built from 13 residues. CDR3 sequence: CASSLTGGTEAFF. In DNA, the CDR3 is TGTGCCAGCAGCTTAACAGGGGGCACTGAAGCTTTCTTT.

Here the CDR3 DNA reads TGTGCTAGTGGTTTGGGGACAGCTCCGAATGAGCAGTTCTTC. It encodes CASGLGTAPNEQFF. V usage is TRBV12-5 and J usage is TRBJ2-1, with D possibly matching TRBD1 (6 bases). The CDR3 totals 14 residues. Germline V gene sequence: CDR1 LGHNT, CDR2 FRNRAP. Trimming stripped 1 base from V and 7 bases from J, with 11 bases between.

This clone was detected a few times. The chain couples TRBV5-1 to TRBJ2-1; 9 bases are shared with TRBD1. Trimming took 4 bases from V and 10 from J; bases not matched to a gene: 3. The CDR3 consists of 12 residues. From germline, CDR1 is SGHRS and CDR2 YFSETQ. The CDR3 loop reads CASSDTGGEQFF. The CDR3 DNA is TGCGCCAGCAGCGATACAGGGGGCGAGCAGTTCTTC.

The rearrangement joins TRBV6-5 to TRBJ2-7, with unresolved D. Looked up from germline, CDR1 is MNHEY and CDR2 is SVGAGI. This CDR3 spans 14 amino acids. Trimming removed 2 bases from V and 7 bases from J, with 15 bases in between. The CDR3, as DNA: TGTGCCAGCAGTTACGATTCTACAGTCCGAGAGCAGTACTTC. It is translated as CASSYDSTVREQYF.

This sequence joins TRBV7-2 and TRBJ1-4; TRBD1 matches 8 bases. CDR1 and CDR2 from the germline V gene are SGHTA and FQGNSA. V lost 6 bases, J lost 7 bases, and 7 bases stayed unmatched. The CDR3 spans 14 residues. In nucleotides, the CDR3 is TGTGCCAGCAGTCTTGACAGGGGAGGTGAAAAACTGTTTTTT. Residues: CASSLDRGGEKLFF.

V is TRBV23-1 and J is TRBJ1-6; 9 nucleotides line up with TRBD1. TRBV23-1 is treated as an ORF (open reading frame) with a function not yet certain. CDR3 length: 17 residues. V lost 2 bases and J lost 9; bases outside the gene matches: 11. CDR3: CASSQTPTGQGGSPLHF. CDR3 bases: TGCGCCAGCAGTCAAACCCCAACGGGACAGGGAGGTTCACCCCTCCACTTT.

The chain links TRBV5-5 to TRBJ1-6, with a tentative D call TRBD1 (5 bases). V gave up 0 bases and J gave up 4 bases, with 17 bases separating them. CDR3 length: 18 residues. Germline assignment: CDR1 SGHKS and CDR2 YYEKEE (reference sequence). DNA for the CDR3: TGTGCCAGCAGCTTGGGGACCAGAGGGACTAATTATAATTCACCCCTCCACTTT. Protein: CASSLGTRGTNYNSPLHF.

In regard to this clone: In the same sample, other DNA sequences code for this CDR3. This chain links TRBV12-3 or TRBV12-4 with TRBJ1-3; D is possibly TRBD1 (5 bases). V was cut by 6 bases and J by 4 bases, with 10 bases left in between. The length of the CDR3 is 13 residues. The CDR3 sequence is CASSGGTGNTIYF. The CDR3 coding sequence is TGTGCCAGCAGCGGCGGGACGGGAAACACCATATATTTT.

This clone was counted only a few times. The chain combines TRBV28 with TRBJ2-7; the match to TRBD2 covers 11 bases. This CDR3 comprises 16 residues. V was clipped by 5 bases and J by 2 bases; unmatched bases: 8. Germline assignment: CDR1 MDHEN and CDR2 SYDVKM. CDR3 region: CASSGSSGGPTYEQYF. In DNA form, the CDR3 reads TGTGCCAGCAGTGGTTCTAGCGGGGGGCCGACCTACGAGCAGTACTTC.

In regard to this clone: Germline is not matched at one junction end, which may reflect a read error. This chain connects TRBV7-2 to TRBJ2-7; maybe TRBD1 (5 bases). Germline V lookup: CDR1 SGHTA, CDR2 FQGNSA. The CDR3 runs to 14 residues. CDR3 protein: CASSLRKGSSEQYF. The DNA of the CDR3 is TGTGCCAGCAGCTTACGGAAGGGGTCCTCCGAGCAGTACTTC.

The chain carries TRBV2 and TRBJ2-7; TRBD1 matches 9 bases. Trimming cost V 6 bases and J 4 bases; bases outside gene matches: 7. Germline CDR1 and CDR2: SNHLY and FYNNEI. The CDR3 is 14 residues long. The CDR3 loop reads CASRAGTGSYEQYF. CDR3 DNA: TGTGCCAGCAGAGCCGGGACAGGGTCATACGAGCAGTACTTC.

The J gene is TRBJ1-1, the V gene TRBV30, with D unclear. The CDR3 is 14 residues long. Germline V gives CDR1 GTSNPN, CDR2 SVGIG (reference sequence). V was trimmed by 3 bases and J by 1 base, leaving 12 bases between them. Written as DNA, the CDR3 is TGTGCCTGGAGCGGGATTTCTAGGAACACTGAAGCTTTCTTT. It codes for CAWSGISRNTEAFF. Supplemented by reference TRBV30 and TRBJ1-1, the full variable domain reads SQTIHQWPATLVQPVGSPLSLECTVEGTSNPNLYWYRQAAGRGLQLLFYSVGIGQISSEVPQNLSASRPQDRQFILSSKKLLLSDSGFYLCAWSGISRNTEAFFGQGTRLTVV.

V is TRBV3-1 (or the pseudogene TRBV3-2) and J is TRBJ2-5; 11 bases agree with TRBD2. Trimming took 1 base from V and 6 from J; bases not matched to a gene: 10. The CDR3 spans 17 residues. Per the germline V gene, CDR1 is LGHDT and CDR2 is YNNKEL (reference sequence). The CDR3 sequence: CASSQGGTSGGSKTQYF. The CDR3 bases are TGTGCCAGCAGCCAAGGGGGAACTAGCGGGGGAAGTAAGACCCAGTACTTC.

Regarding this clone: Other nucleotide sequences in the sample specify the same CDR3. This sequence joins TRBV7-2 and TRBJ1-2; D unclear. V lost 1 base and J 4 bases, leaving 7 bases between the germline ends. This CDR3 contains 13 residues. The V gene's germline CDR1 is SGHTA and CDR2 FQGNSA. The CDR3 spells CASSLDSSYGYTF. CDR3 nucleotides: TGTGCCAGCAGCTTAGACAGCTCCTATGGCTACACCTTC.

This clone was recorded only once. The chain joins TRBV18 to TRBJ2-3, with a tentative D call TRBD1 (6 bases). The CDR3 sequence is 14 residues long. With 5 bases removed from V and 2 bases from J, the gap between germline ends came to 11 bases. The germline V gene has CDR1 KGHSH and CDR2 LQKENI. CDR3 protein: CASSTDRYTDTQYF. For the CDR3, the DNA is TGTGCCAGCTCAACGGACAGATACACAGATACGCAGTATTTT.

The rearrangement joins TRBV28 to TRBJ2-2; TRBD2 might be the D (6 bases). The CDR3 covers 13 residues. Germline values: CDR1 MDHEN, CDR2 SYDVKM. Trimming removed 5 bases at V and 4 bases at J, with 8 bases between. CDR3 sequence: CASSRDSTGELFF. The CDR3 DNA is TGTGCCAGCAGTCGGGACTCCACCGGGGAGCTGTTTTTT.

This clone was seen a single time. The chain combines TRBV7-2 with TRBJ2-2; D is undetermined. The CDR3 covers 13 residues. Trimming left V 5 bases short and J 5 bases short, with 9 bases between. Germline loops: CDR1 SGHTA, CDR2 FQGNSA. For the CDR3, the DNA is TGTGCCAGCAGCATCACACAAACCGGGGAGCTGTTTTTT. It translates to CASSITQTGELFF.

As concerns this clone: Additional DNA sequences in this sample encode the identical CDR3. The chain carries TRBV20-1 and TRBJ1-6; D is possibly TRBD1 (6 bases). The CDR3 is made up of 11 amino acids. Trimming shortened V by 0 bases and J by 16 bases, and 10 bases separated the two germline ends. CDR1 DFQATT and CDR2 SNEGSKA come from the germline V gene (reference sequence). The CDR3 coding sequence is TGCAGTGCTAGAGATCTGGGGGCGCTCCACTTT. Residues: CSARDLGALHF.

The chain has TRBV9 and TRBJ2-3; D is perhaps TRBD1 (6 bases). The V end lost 0 bases, the J end lost 6 bases, and 11 bases lay between the germline ends. This CDR3 contains 14 residues. CDR1 is SGDLS and CDR2 is YYNGEE in the germline V gene. The CDR3 DNA follows: TGTGCCAGCAGCGTAGTTGGGACAACCGATACGCAGTATTTT. This encodes CASSVVGTTDTQYF.

V usage is TRBV5-6 and J usage is TRBJ2-5; D might be TRBD1 (6 bases). V lost 3 bases, J lost 3 bases, and 15 bases lay in between. The CDR3 consists of 15 residues. Germline lookup yields CDR1 SGHDT and CDR2 YYEEEE. The CDR3 reads CASSSLRQVEETQYF. In nucleotides, the CDR3 is TGTGCCAGCAGCTCCCTTCGACAGGTGGAAGAGACCCAGTACTTC.